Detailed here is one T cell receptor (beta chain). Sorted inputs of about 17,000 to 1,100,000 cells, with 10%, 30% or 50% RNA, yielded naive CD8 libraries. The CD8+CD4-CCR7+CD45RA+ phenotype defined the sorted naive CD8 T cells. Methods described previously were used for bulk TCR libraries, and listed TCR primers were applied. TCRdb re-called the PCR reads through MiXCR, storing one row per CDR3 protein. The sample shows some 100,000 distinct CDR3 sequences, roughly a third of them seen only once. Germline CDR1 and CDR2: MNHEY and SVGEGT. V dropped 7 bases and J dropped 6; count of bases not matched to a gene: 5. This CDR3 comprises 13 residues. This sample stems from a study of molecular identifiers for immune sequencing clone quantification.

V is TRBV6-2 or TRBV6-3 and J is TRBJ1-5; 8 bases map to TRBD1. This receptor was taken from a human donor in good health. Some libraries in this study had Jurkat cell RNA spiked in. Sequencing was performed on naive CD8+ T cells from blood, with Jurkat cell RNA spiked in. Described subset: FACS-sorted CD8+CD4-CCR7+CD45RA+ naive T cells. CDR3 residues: CASTDRVGQPQHF. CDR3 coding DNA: TGTGCCAGCACGGACAGGGTCGGTCAGCCCCAGCATTTT.